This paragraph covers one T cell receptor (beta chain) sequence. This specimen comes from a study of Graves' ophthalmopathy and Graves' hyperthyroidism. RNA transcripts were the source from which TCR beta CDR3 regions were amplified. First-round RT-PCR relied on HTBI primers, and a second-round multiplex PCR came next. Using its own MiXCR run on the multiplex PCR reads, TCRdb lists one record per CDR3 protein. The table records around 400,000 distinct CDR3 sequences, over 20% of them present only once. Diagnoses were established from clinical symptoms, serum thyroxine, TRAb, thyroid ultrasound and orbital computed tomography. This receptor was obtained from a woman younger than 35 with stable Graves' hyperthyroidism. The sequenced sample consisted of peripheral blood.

The CDR3 region is CASSGGTYSGANVLTF. CDR3 coding DNA: TGTGCCAGCAGCGGGGGTACATACTCTGGGGCCAACGTCCTGACTTTC. The V and J genes are TRBV12-3 or TRBV12-4 and TRBJ2-6; a weak D match, TRBD2 (6 bases). The CDR3 extends over 16 amino acids. V was clipped by 6 bases and J by 0 bases, with 12 bases between them.